The 29 T cell receptor beta chains reported below all come from one sample, sequenced in a study of cytomegalovirus exposure and HLA in healthy donors. Use of 60 Vbeta and 13 Jbeta primers characterized the PCR. The data were produced by immunoSEQ multiplex PCR, yet TCRdb's version contains in-frame clones alone and is incomplete. Seen here are 200,000 to 250,000 clones, approximately 90% observed once, and the top ten hold 1%. Sequencing was carried out using PBMCs. Every receptor here comes from a young woman in good health and CMV-seronegative.

This clone was seen a handful of times. Germline is not matched at one junction end, which may reflect a read error. V is TRBV6-5 and J is TRBJ1-1; D gene ambiguous. Germline CDR1 MNHEY, CDR2 SVGAGI. The CDR3 is 12 residues long. CDR3 in DNA: TGTGCCAGCAGTTACCCGGGTCCCGGGGAGGTCTTT. Translation: CASSYPGPGEVF.

The J gene is TRBJ2-7, the V gene TRBV5-5; D is uncertain. In germline, CDR1 is SGHKS, CDR2 YYEKEE (reference sequence). The CDR3 has 13 residues. Trimming shortened V by 4 bases and J by 6 bases, and 14 bases separated the two germline ends. As DNA, the CDR3 is TGTGCCAGCAGCAGCTCACCGCCCGGCGAGCAGTACTTC. This sequence encodes CASSSSPPGEQYF.

The CDR3 loop reads CASSTGGVEKLFF. The DNA for the CDR3 is TGTGCCAGCAGTACAGGGGGGGTTGAAAAACTGTTTTTT. The chain links TRBV9 to TRBJ1-4, with 8 bases identical to TRBD1. This CDR3 spans 13 amino acids. The germline CDR1 and CDR2 sequences are SGDLS and YYNGEE. V dropped 5 bases and J dropped 7; count of bases not matched to a gene: 4.

The chain uses TRBV10-2 and TRBJ2-5; D is perhaps TRBD2 (5 bases). CDR3 length: 14 residues. Germline V gene data show CDR1 as WSHSY and CDR2 as SAAADI. Trimming pared 2 bases from V and 4 bases from J, leaving 11 bases between. Here the CDR3 reads CASSEGSLGETQYF. In nucleotides, the CDR3 is TGCGCCAGCAGTGAGGGGAGTCTGGGAGAGACCCAGTACTTC.

The V call is TRBV2, the J call TRBJ2-5; maybe TRBD1 (5 bases). Judging by the DNA end, TRBJ2-7 fits better; the J call may be wrong. Germline CDR1 is SNHLY and CDR2 is FYNNEI. The CDR3 runs 13 residues. As DNA, the CDR3 is TGTGCCAGCAGTGAGATCCAGGGTTACGAGCAGTACTTC. This translates into CASSEIQGYEQYF.

V is TRBV10-3 and J is TRBJ2-3; D uncertain. CDR3 length: 15 amino acids. Trimming shortened V by 1 base and J by 1 base, and 9 bases separated the two germline ends. Germline values: CDR1 ENHRY, CDR2 SYGVKD. CDR3 residues: CAISEFWPGTDTQYF. In DNA form, the CDR3 reads TGTGCCATCAGTGAGTTTTGGCCTGGCACAGATACGCAGTATTTT.

The gene calls are TRBV10-3 and TRBJ1-4; TRBD1 matches 8 bases. This CDR3 comprises 15 residues. Trimming removed 0 bases from V and 8 bases from J; junction bases left unmatched: 5. The germline V gene encodes CDR1 ENHRY and CDR2 SYGVKD. The CDR3 nucleotides read TGTGCCATCAGTGAGTCCGGACAGGGCGGAGAAAAACTGTTTTTT. Encoded protein: CAISESGQGGEKLFF.

This rearrangement joins TRBV10-1 to TRBJ1-1, with no clear D. V was pared by 4 bases and J by 4 bases, with 4 bases between. CDR3 length: 11 amino acids. Germline CDR1 and CDR2: WNHNN and SYGVQD (reference sequence). CDR3 DNA: TGCGCCAGCAGTGCCGGCACTGAAGCTTTCTTT. It specifies CASSAGTEAFF.

Turning to this clone: This sample includes further DNA sequences coding for the same CDR3. This chain joins TRBV5-1 and TRBJ1-3, with TRBD1 matching over 8 bases. V shed 7 bases, J shed 4 bases, and the junction held 4 bases outside the gene matches. Germline values: CDR1 SGHRS, CDR2 YFSETQ. The CDR3 covers 13 residues. DNA for the CDR3: TGCGCCAGCGGACAGGGCGGCGGAAACACCATATATTTT. This gives the protein CASGQGGGNTIYF.

In DNA form, the CDR3 reads TGTGCCAGCTCACCTGCTGGGAGCTCCTACGAGCAGTACTTC. As protein: CASSPAGSSYEQYF. This rearrangement joins TRBV18 to TRBJ2-7; perhaps TRBD2 as D (5 bases). The V end was cut by 3 bases, the J end by 0 bases, with 9 bases between. CDR1 and CDR2 from the germline V gene are KGHSH and LQKENI. This CDR3 has 14 amino acids. Combining the CDR3 with reference TRBV18 and TRBJ2-7 gives the whole variable domain NAGVMQNPRHLVRRRGQEARLRCSPMKGHSHVYWYRQLPEEGLKFMVYLQKENIIDESGMPKERFSAEFPKEGPSILRIQQVVRGDSAAYFCASSPAGSSYEQYFGPGTRLTVT.

The chain employs TRBV4-2 and TRBJ1-5; D might be TRBD1 (5 bases). Trimming shortened V by 0 bases and J by 6 bases, and 12 bases separated the two germline ends. The CDR3 length is 15 residues. Germline CDR1 LGHNA, CDR2 YNFKEQ. CDR3 residues: CASSQDLGGTQPQHF. CDR3 coding DNA: TGTGCCAGCAGCCAAGATCTCGGGGGGACTCAGCCCCAGCATTTT.

Regarding this clone: One end of the junction fails to match germline, which may point to a read error. The chain is built from TRBV5-1 and TRBJ2-5; 8 bases align to TRBD2. Germline CDR1 is SGHRS and CDR2 is YFSETQ. The CDR3 consists of 14 residues. CDR3 sequence (DNA): TGCGCCAGCAGCTTGGGGACTAGCAGAGAGGCCCAGTACTTC. Translation: CASSLGTSREAQYF.

This chain links TRBV6-6 with TRBJ1-2; D not resolved. The CDR3 is made up of 11 amino acids. Trimming cost V 8 bases and J 4 bases, with 8 bases left between them. Germline CDR1 reads MNHNY; CDR2 reads SVGAGI (reference sequence). CDR3 in DNA: TGTGCCAGCCGTACAGTCTATGGCTACACCTTC. Translated: CASRTVYGYTF.

The chain is built from TRBV4-3 and TRBJ2-5, with D uncertain. Trimming took off 3 bases at V and 5 bases at J, with 19 bases between the two ends. The CDR3 consists of 16 residues. Germline CDR1 reads LGHNA; CDR2 reads YSLEER. CDR3 sequence (DNA): TGCGCCAGCAGCCAGAACCGGGTCCTCGAATGGGAGACCCAGTACTTC. Its translation is CASSQNRVLEWETQYF.

The chain has TRBV7-9 and TRBJ2-2, with TRBD1 identical over 11 bases. The CDR3 is made up of 17 amino acids. Unmatched junction bases numbered 7, after V lost 2 bases and J lost 5 bases. CDR1 and CDR2 from the germline V gene are SEHNR and FQNEAQ (reference sequence). As DNA, the CDR3 is TGTGCCAGCAGCTTACGGGACAGGGGGGAGAGGACCGGGGAGCTGTTTTTT. Protein sequence: CASSLRDRGERTGELFF.

This rearrangement joins TRBV11-2 to TRBJ2-2, with a weak D call TRBD2 (5 bases). Deletions cut 5 bases from V and 8 bases from J, with 18 bases between. This CDR3 region has 15 residues. From germline, CDR1 is SGHAT and CDR2 FQNNGV. CDR3 protein: CASSIPGTPGGELFF. CDR3 nucleotide sequence: TGTGCCAGCAGCATACCGGGAACTCCCGGGGGGGAGCTGTTTTTT.

This chain connects TRBV27 to TRBJ2-6, with D uncertain. V was clipped by 6 bases and J by 1 base, with 7 bases between them. Looked up from germline, CDR1 is MNHEY and CDR2 is SMNVEV (reference sequence). The CDR3 totals 14 residues. CDR3 in amino acids: CASSPTSGANVLTF. CDR3 in DNA: TGTGCCAGCAGCCCGACATCTGGGGCCAACGTCCTGACTTTC.

The chain is built from TRBV4-1 and TRBJ2-1; D remains ambiguous. Germline CDR1 is MGHRA and CDR2 is YSYEKL. The V end was cut by 2 bases, the J end by 7 bases, with 15 bases between. This CDR3 contains 15 residues. CDR3 in amino acids: CASSQLAVRINEQFF. For the CDR3, the DNA is TGCGCCAGCAGCCAACTGGCGGTCAGAATTAATGAGCAGTTCTTC.

The chain joins TRBV9 to TRBJ2-2, with D unclear. CDR1 is SGDLS and CDR2 is YYNGEE in the germline V gene. This CDR3 contains 12 residues. Between the trimmed V and J ends, which lost 3 bases and 9 bases, there was a span of 9 bases. The chain's CDR3 is CASSAYARELFF. CDR3 nucleotide sequence: TGTGCCAGCAGCGCCTATGCCCGGGAGCTGTTTTTT.

The rearrangement uses TRBV7-2 and TRBJ1-2; D is perhaps TRBD1 (5 bases). The CDR3 is made up of 14 amino acids. V was clipped by 1 base and J by 6 bases, with 12 bases between them. Germline CDR1 is SGHTA and CDR2 is FQGNSA. The CDR3 sequence: CASSLVVQGHGYTF. The CDR3 DNA sequence: TGTGCCAGCAGCTTAGTCGTTCAGGGCCATGGCTACACCTTC. Drawing the rest from reference TRBV7-2 and TRBJ1-2, the complete variable domain is GAGVSQSPSNKVTEKGKDVELRCDPISGHTALYWYRQSLGQGLEFLIYFQGNSAPDKSGLPSDRFSAERTGGSVSTLTIQRTQQEDSAVYLCASSLVVQGHGYTFGSGTRLTVV.

The V call is TRBV6-6, the J call TRBJ1-1; the match to TRBD1 covers 9 bases. CDR1 and CDR2 from the germline V gene are MNHNY and SVGAGI (reference sequence). The CDR3 spans 15 residues. With V trimmed by 0 bases and J by 5 bases, 4 bases remained unmatched. The CDR3 DNA reads TGTGCCAGCAGTTACTCGACAGGGGGTCAGACTGAAGCTTTCTTT. It translates to CASSYSTGGQTEAFF.

The chain combines TRBV7-9 with TRBJ1-4; D ambiguous. The germline V and J ends were trimmed by 5 bases and 8 bases, with 18 bases remaining between them. This CDR3 region has 15 residues. Germline V gene sequence: CDR1 SEHNR, CDR2 FQNEAQ (reference sequence). CDR3: CASSVRFALREKLFF. CDR3 sequence (DNA): TGTGCCAGCAGCGTGCGTTTCGCTCTCCGGGAAAAACTGTTTTTT.

V usage is TRBV7-8 and J usage is TRBJ2-2; TRBD1 agrees at 9 bases. V lost 0 bases, J lost 1 base, and 3 bases stayed unmatched. The CDR3 spans 17 residues. Germline V gene sequence: CDR1 SGHVS, CDR2 FQNEAQ. The CDR3 region has the DNA TGTGCCAGCAGCTTAGCGGGGGGACAGGGGAACACCGGGGAGCTGTTTTTT. Protein product: CASSLAGGQGNTGELFF.

Details on this clone: A junction boundary mismatches the germline segment, possibly from a read error. This chain connects TRBV4-1 to TRBJ2-2; D perhaps matches TRBD2 (6 bases). Germline CDR1 is MGHRA and CDR2 is YSYEKL. The CDR3 runs 15 residues. CDR3: CASSQVGLNTGGLFF. DNA for the CDR3: TGCGCCAGCAGCCAAGTGGGACTTAACACCGGGGGGCTGTTTTTT.

The V call is TRBV6-1, the J call TRBJ2-7; D is perhaps TRBD1 (6 bases). Trimming left V 0 bases short and J 4 bases short, with 16 bases between. The CDR3 is made up of 16 amino acids. Germline loops: CDR1 MNHNS, CDR2 SASEGT. The CDR3 region is CASSEAIHRAAYEQYF. The CDR3 coding sequence is TGTGCCAGCAGTGAAGCGATACACAGGGCGGCATACGAGCAGTACTTC.

Turning to this clone: Other DNA variants within this sample encode the same CDR3. The chain carries TRBV7-3 and TRBJ2-3, with 7 bases fitting TRBD2. The CDR3 length is 14 residues. V shed 3 bases, J shed 6 bases, and the junction held 6 bases outside the gene matches. Germline loops: CDR1 SGHTA, CDR2 FQGTGA. CDR3 DNA: TGTGCCAGCAGCTTGTCGGGACTAACGGATACGCAGTATTTT. Translated: CASSLSGLTDTQYF. Together with reference TRBV7-3 and TRBJ2-3, the CDR3 gives the full variable domain: GAGVSQTPSNKVTEKGKYVELRCDPISGHTALYWYRQSLGQGPEFLIYFQGTGAADDSGLPNDRFFAVRPEGSVSTLKIQRTERGDSAVYLCASSLSGLTDTQYFGPGTRLTVL.

Here the CDR3 reads CASSPLAGRTQYF. The CDR3 region has the DNA TGTGCCAGCAGTCCCCTCGCGGGCCGTACGCAGTATTTT. This sequence joins TRBV6-4 and TRBJ2-3, with D perhaps matching TRBD2 (5 bases). Germline V gives CDR1 MRHNA, CDR2 SNTAGT. This CDR3 comprises 13 residues. The V and J ends lost 5 bases and 8 bases respectively, with 14 bases between them.

The chain carries TRBV7-9 and TRBJ2-5; TRBD2 aligns across 7 bases. CDR3 length equals 15 residues. Germline assignment: CDR1 SEHNR and CDR2 FQNEAQ (reference sequence). V gave up 5 bases and J gave up 4 bases; unmatched junction bases: 10. The CDR3 loop is CASSAGGGFGETQYF. DNA of the CDR3: TGTGCCAGCAGCGCTGGGGGGGGTTTTGGAGAGACCCAGTACTTC.

This sequence joins TRBV7-9 and TRBJ2-1, with 9 bases lining up with TRBD1. The CDR3 totals 15 residues. After removal of 5 bases from V and 2 bases from J, the junction contained 4 bases not matched to a gene. CDR1 is SEHNR and CDR2 is FQNEAQ in the germline V gene (reference sequence). The CDR3 coding sequence is TGTGCCAGCAGCCAGGGGACAGGGCCCTACAATGAGCAGTTCTTC. Its protein product is CASSQGTGPYNEQFF.